This TCR beta chain was captured by sequencing in a study of beta chain features in type 1 diabetes. Study-wide points: Naive, central memory and Treg TCRB repertoires seemed to resemble each other more closely in patients than they did in healthy donors. TCRB CDR3 length was moderately but significantly reduced in all four CD4+ subsets of Type 1 diabetes patients.

This CDR3 has 18 residues. With 3 bases clipped from V and 7 bases from J, the junction kept 17 bases outside the gene matches. Germline lookup yields CDR1 MNHEY and CDR2 SMNVEV (reference sequence). Since all of the isolated RNA was reverse transcribed, expressed TCRB transcripts were what got sequenced. Using immunoSEQ multiplex PCR, the repertoire was profiled, and TCRdb retains in-frame clones only, with some absent. The data contain about 68,000 clones, 49% of them seen just once; the ten biggest clones take up 0.7%. A few counts support this clone. Its antigen is as yet unknown. Sample: central memory CD4+ T cells from blood. The source is a man younger than 45 with type 1 diabetes. This chain links TRBV27 with TRBJ2-1; 8 nucleotides agree with TRBD2. The CDR3 spells CASSFGGFRSGRANEQFF. CDR3 DNA: TGTGCCAGCAGTTTCGGTGGTTTTCGGAGCGGGAGAGCGAATGAGCAGTTCTTC.